This is a list of T cell receptor beta chains from one sample in a study of beta chain features in type 1 diabetes. This table comes from immunoSEQ multiplex PCR, and its TCRdb copy is limited to in-frame clones, with some not included. The sample consists of 250,000 to 300,000 clones, approximately 8% of them appearing once. Input material: central memory CD4+ T cells from blood. These receptors were collected from a woman aged 18-30 years in good health. The CDR3 runs from the conserved cysteine through the conserved F or W. D genes are given only for firm matches. Expanded clones get a size class; other rows say once, few or many, or leave the size out.

d_call j_call v_call clone_size cdr3_aa cdr3_nt
TRBD1 TRBJ1-1 TRBV6-6 few CASSGQANTEAFF TGTGCCAGCAGCGGACAGGCCAACACTGAAGCTTTCTTT
TRBD1 TRBJ2-1 TRBV11-3 many CASSLGQDHNEQFF TGTGCCAGCAGCTTGGGACAGGACCACAATGAGCAGTTCTTC
TRBD2 TRBJ2-3 TRBV2 NA CASRSQSLAGGGGQDTQYF TGTGCCAGCAGGTCTCAAAGTCTAGCGGGGGGAGGAGGGCAAGATACGCAGTATTTT
TRBD2 TRBJ2-2 TRBV28 NA CASVLAGNTGELFF TGTGCCAGCGTCCTAGCGGGAAATACCGGGGAGCTGTTTTTT
NA TRBJ1-4 TRBV5-1 few CASSDSSGANEKLFF TGCGCCAGCAGCGACTCCTCAGGGGCTAATGAAAAACTGTTTTTT
NA TRBJ1-5 TRBV11-2 NA CASSLGLGILNQPQHF TGTGCCAGCAGCTTAGGGTTAGGGATACTGAATCAGCCCCAGCATTTT
NA TRBJ1-6 TRBV9 few CASSFEQGVRSPLHF TGTGCCAGCAGCTTCGAACAGGGAGTGCGGTCACCCCTCCACTTT
NA TRBJ2-2 TRBV19 NA CASRGTTNTGELFF TGTGCCAGTAGGGGGACAACGAACACCGGGGAGCTGTTTTTT
NA TRBJ2-7 TRBV4-2 NA CASRRETGTRSSYEQYF TGTGCCAGCAGGCGGGAAACAGGGACGCGGAGCTCCTACGAGCAGTACTTC
NA TRBJ1-1 TRBV30 NA CAWIMDRSNTEAFF TGTGCCTGGATAATGGACAGATCGAACACTGAAGCTTTCTTT
TRBD1 TRBJ1-3 TRBV19 NA CASTDRRNTIYF TGTGCCAGTACGGACAGGCGAAACACCATATATTTT
NA TRBJ2-1 TRBV6-6 few CASRSPTGSSYNEQFF TGTGCCAGCAGATCACCCACAGGGAGCTCCTACAATGAGCAGTTCTTC
NA TRBJ1-5 TRBV30 NA CAWSPGLGDRPQHF TGTGCCTGGAGTCCGGGCCTGGGGGATAGGCCCCAGCATTTT
NA TRBJ2-3 TRBV6-1 NA CASSSRSGVGDTQYF TGTGCCAGCAGCTCACGCTCGGGAGTGGGAGATACGCAGTATTTT
NA TRBJ2-2 TRBV7-6 NA CASGRPNPNTGELFF TGTGCCAGCGGGAGACCAAACCCGAACACCGGGGAGCTGTTTTTT
NA TRBJ2-5 TRBV29-1 few CSVDQGSLDQYF TGCAGCGTTGACCAGGGGAGTTTGGACCAGTACTTC
TRBD1 TRBJ2-7 TRBV6-6 many CASREPGQVSYEQYF TGTGCCAGCAGAGAACCGGGACAGGTCTCCTACGAGCAGTACTTC
NA TRBJ1-3 TRBV4-3 few CASSQVGIAGNTIYF TGCGCCAGCAGCCAAGTCGGGATTGCTGGAAACACCATATATTTT
NA TRBJ2-3 TRBV5-1 few CASSLSADTDTQYF TGCGCCAGCAGCTTGAGCGCAGACACAGATACGCAGTATTTT
NA TRBJ1-1 TRBV7-2 few CASSSTGAFTEAFF TGTGCCAGCAGCTCGACGGGGGCGTTCACTGAAGCTTTCTTT
NA TRBJ1-2 TRBV7-8 NA CASSLGLGAHGYTF TGTGCCAGCAGCTTAGGGTTGGGTGCCCATGGCTACACCTTC
NA TRBJ2-1 TRBV29-1 few CSVESQRSYNEQFF TGCAGCGTTGAGTCCCAGAGGTCCTACAATGAGCAGTTCTTC
TRBD1 TRBJ1-4 TRBV27 NA CASSNHHRGGDEKLFF TGTGCCAGCAGTAACCACCACAGGGGAGGCGACGAAAAACTGTTTTTT